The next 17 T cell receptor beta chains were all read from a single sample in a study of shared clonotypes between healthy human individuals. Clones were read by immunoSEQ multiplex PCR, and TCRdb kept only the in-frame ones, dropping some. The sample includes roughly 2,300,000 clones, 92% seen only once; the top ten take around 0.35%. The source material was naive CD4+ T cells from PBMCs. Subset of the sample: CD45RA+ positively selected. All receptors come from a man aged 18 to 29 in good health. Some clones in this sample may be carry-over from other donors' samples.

In DNA, the CDR3 is TGTGCCAGGCCCTCGGGGGGCAATTACGACACTGAAGCTTTCTTT. It yields the protein CARPSGGNYDTEAFF. This sequence joins TRBV6-4 and TRBJ1-1, with D tentatively TRBD1 (6 bases). V was cut by 9 bases and J by 3 bases, with 20 bases left in between. Germline V gene lookup returns CDR1 MRHNA and CDR2 SNTAGT. The CDR3 totals 15 residues.

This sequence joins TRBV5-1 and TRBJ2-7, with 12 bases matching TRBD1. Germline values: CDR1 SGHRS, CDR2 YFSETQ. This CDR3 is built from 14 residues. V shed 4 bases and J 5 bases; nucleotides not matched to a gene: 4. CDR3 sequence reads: CASSGGTGGHEQYF. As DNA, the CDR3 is TGCGCCAGCAGCGGCGGGACAGGGGGCCACGAGCAGTACTTC.

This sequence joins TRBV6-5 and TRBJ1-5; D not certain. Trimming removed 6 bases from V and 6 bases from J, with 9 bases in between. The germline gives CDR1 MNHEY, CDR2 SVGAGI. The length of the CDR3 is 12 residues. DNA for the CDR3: TGTGCCAGCAGCCTTCCGCTTCAGCCCCAGCATTTT. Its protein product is CASSLPLQPQHF.

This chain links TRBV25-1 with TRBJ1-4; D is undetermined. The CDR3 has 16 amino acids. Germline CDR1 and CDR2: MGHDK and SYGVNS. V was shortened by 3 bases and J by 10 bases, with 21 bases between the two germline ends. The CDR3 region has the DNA TGTGCCAGCAGTGATAGATCGCCCTCCCAACGCGGAAAACTGTTTTTT. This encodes CASSDRSPSQRGKLFF.

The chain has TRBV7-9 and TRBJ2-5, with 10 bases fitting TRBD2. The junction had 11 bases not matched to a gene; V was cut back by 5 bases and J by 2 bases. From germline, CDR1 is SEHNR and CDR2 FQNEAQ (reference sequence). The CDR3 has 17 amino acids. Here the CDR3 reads CASSLRASGSQQETQYF. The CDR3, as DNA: TGTGCCAGCAGCCTAAGGGCTAGCGGGAGTCAGCAAGAGACCCAGTACTTC. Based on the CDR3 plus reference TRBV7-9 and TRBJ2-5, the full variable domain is DTGVSQNPRHKITKRGQNVTFRCDPISEHNRLYWYRQTLGQGPEFLTYFQNEAQLEKSRLLSDRFSAERPKGSFSTLEIQRTEQGDSAMYLCASSLRASGSQQETQYFGPGTRLLVL.

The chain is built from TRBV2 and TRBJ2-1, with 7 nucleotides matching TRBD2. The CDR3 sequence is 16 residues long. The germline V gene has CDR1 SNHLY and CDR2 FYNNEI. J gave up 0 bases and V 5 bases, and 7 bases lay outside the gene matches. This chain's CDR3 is CASSQRLASSYNEQFF. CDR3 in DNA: TGTGCCAGCAGTCAGCGACTAGCAAGCTCCTACAATGAGCAGTTCTTC. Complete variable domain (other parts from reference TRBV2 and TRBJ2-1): EPEVTQTPSHQVTQMGQEVILRCVPISNHLYFYWYRQILGQKVEFLVSFYNNEISEKSEIFDDQFSVERPDGSNFTLKIRSTKLEDSAMYFCASSQRLASSYNEQFFGPGTRLTVL.

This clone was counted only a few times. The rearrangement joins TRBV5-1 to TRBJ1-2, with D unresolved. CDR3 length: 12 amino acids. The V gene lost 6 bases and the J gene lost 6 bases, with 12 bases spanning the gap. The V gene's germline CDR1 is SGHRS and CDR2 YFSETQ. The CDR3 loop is CASNGQADGYTF. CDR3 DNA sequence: TGCGCCAGCAACGGTCAGGCGGATGGCTACACCTTC. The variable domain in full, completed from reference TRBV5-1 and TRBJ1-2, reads KAGVTQTPRYLIKTRGQQVTLSCSPISGHRSVSWYQQTPGQGLQFLFEYFSETQRNKGNFPGRFSGRQFSNSRSEMNVSTLELGDSALYLCASNGQADGYTFGSGTRLTVV.

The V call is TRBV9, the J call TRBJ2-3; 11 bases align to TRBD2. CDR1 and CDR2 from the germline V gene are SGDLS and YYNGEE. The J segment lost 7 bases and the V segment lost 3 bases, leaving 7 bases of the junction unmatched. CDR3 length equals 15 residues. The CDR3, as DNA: TGTGCCAGCAGCGCCTTAGCGGGAGGGCGATATACGCAGTATTTT. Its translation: CASSALAGGRYTQYF.

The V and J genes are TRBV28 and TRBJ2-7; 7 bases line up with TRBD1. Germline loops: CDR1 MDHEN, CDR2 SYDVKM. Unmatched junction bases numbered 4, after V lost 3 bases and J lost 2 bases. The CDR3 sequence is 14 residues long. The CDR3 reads CASSLGQSPYEQYF. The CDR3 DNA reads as TGTGCCAGCAGTTTGGGACAGTCCCCCTACGAGCAGTACTTC.

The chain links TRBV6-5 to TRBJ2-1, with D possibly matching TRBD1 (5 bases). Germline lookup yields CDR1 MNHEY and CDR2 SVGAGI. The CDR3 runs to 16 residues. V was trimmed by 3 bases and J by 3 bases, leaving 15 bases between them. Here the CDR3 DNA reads TGTGCCAGCAGTTATAGTCAGGGCTTCTTCTACAATGAGCAGTTCTTC. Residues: CASSYSQGFFYNEQFF.

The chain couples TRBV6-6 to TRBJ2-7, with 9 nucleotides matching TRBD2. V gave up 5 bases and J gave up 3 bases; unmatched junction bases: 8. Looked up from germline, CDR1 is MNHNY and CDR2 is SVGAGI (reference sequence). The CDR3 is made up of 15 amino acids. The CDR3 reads CASSPIAGAYYEQYF. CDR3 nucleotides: TGTGCCAGCAGTCCCATAGCGGGAGCATACTACGAGCAGTACTTC.

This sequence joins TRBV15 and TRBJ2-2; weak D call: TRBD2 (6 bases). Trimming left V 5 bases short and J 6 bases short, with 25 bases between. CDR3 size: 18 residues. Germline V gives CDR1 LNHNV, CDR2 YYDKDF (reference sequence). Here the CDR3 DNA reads TGTGCCACCAGCGCACCCCGTCCGACTAGAACAACACCCGGGGAGCTGTTTTTT. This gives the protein CATSAPRPTRTTPGELFF.

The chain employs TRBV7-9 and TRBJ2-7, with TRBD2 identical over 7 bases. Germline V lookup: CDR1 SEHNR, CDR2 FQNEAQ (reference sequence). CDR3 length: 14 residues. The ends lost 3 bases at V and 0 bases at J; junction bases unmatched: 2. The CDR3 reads CASSFREASYEQYF. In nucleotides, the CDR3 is TGTGCCAGCAGCTTCCGGGAGGCCTCCTACGAGCAGTACTTC. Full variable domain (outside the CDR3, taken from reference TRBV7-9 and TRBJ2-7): DTGVSQNPRHKITKRGQNVTFRCDPISEHNRLYWYRQTLGQGPEFLTYFQNEAQLEKSRLLSDRFSAERPKGSFSTLEIQRTEQGDSAMYLCASSFREASYEQYFGPGTRLTVT.

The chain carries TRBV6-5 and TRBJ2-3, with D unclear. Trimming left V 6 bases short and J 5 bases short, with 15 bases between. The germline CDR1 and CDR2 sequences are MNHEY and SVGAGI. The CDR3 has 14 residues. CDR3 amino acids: CASSRSSSEDTQYF. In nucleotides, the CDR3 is TGTGCCAGCAGCCGCTCCTCTAGTGAAGATACGCAGTATTTT.

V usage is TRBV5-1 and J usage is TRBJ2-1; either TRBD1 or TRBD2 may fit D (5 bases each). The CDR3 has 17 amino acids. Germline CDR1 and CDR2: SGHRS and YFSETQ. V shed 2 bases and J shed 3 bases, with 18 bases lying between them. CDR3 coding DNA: TGCGCCAGCAGCTTCTCGCCTTTGGGGGAGAACTACAATGAGCAGTTCTTC. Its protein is CASSFSPLGENYNEQFF.

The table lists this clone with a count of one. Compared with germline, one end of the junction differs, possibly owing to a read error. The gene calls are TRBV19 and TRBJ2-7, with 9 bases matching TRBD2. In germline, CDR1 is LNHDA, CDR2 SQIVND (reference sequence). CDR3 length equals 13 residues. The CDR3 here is CASSPVAGAVVFF. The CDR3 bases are TGTGCCAGTAGTCCGGTAGCGGGAGCGGTTGTTTTTTTC. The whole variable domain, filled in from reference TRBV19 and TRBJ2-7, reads DGGITQSPKYLFRKEGQNVTLSCEQNLNHDAMYWYRQDPGQGLRLIYYSQIVNDFQKGDIAEGYSVSREKKESFPLTVTSAQKNPTAFYLCASSPVAGAVVFFGPGTRLTVT.

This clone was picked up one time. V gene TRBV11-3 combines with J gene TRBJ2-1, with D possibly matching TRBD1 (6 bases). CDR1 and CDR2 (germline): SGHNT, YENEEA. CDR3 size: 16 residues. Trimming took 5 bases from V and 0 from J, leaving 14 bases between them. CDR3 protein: CASSPQGSVSYNEQFF. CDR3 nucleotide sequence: TGTGCCAGCAGCCCGCAGGGGTCCGTCTCCTACAATGAGCAGTTCTTC.